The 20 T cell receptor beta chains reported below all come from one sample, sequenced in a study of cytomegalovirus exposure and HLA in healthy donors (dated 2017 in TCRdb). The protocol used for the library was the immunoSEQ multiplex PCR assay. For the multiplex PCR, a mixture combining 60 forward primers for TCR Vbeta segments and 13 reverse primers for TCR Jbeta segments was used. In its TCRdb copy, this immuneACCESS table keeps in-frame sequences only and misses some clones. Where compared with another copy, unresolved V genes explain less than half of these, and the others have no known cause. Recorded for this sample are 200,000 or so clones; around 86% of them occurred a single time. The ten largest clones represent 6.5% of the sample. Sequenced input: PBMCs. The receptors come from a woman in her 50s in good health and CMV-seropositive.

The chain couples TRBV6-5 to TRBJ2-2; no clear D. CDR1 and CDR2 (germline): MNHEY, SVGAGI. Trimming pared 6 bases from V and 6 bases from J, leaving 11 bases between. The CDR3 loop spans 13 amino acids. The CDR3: CASRSPYAGELFF. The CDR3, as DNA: TGTGCCAGCAGGAGCCCTTACGCCGGGGAGCTGTTTTTT.

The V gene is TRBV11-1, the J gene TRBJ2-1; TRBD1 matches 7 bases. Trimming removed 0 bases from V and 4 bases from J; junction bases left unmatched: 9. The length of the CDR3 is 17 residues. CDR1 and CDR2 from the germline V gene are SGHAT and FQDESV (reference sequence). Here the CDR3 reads CASSLAGQAPPYNEQFF. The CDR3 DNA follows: TGTGCCAGCAGCTTAGCAGGACAGGCCCCCCCATACAATGAGCAGTTCTTC. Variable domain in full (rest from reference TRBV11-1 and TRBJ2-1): EAEVAQSPRYKITEKSQAVAFWCDPISGHATLYWYRQILGQGPELLVQFQDESVVDDSQLPKDRFSAERLKGVDSTLKIQPAELGDSAMYLCASSLAGQAPPYNEQFFGPGTRLTVL.

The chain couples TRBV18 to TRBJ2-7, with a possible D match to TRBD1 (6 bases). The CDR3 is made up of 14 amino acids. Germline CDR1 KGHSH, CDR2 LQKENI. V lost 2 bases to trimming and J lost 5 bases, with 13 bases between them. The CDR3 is CASSPNRVPHEQYF. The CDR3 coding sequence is TGTGCCAGCTCACCAAACAGGGTTCCACACGAGCAGTACTTC.

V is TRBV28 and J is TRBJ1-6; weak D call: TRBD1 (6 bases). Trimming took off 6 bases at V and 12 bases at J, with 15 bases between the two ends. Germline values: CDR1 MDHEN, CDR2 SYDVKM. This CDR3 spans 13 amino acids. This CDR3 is CASRSSGVGPLHF. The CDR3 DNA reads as TGTGCCAGCAGGTCCTCAGGGGTGGGACCCCTCCACTTT.

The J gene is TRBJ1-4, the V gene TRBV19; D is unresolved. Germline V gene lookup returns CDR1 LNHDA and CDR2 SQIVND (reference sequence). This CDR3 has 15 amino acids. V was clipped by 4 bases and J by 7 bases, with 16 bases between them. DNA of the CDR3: TGTGCCAGTAGTACGCCGCGGGCCAACGGTGAAAAACTGTTTTTT. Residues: CASSTPRANGEKLFF.

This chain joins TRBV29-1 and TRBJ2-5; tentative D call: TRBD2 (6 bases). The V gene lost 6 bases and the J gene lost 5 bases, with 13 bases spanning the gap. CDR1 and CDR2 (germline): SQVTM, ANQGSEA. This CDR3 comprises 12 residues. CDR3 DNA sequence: TGCAGCGTCGTAACTAGCAGGGAGACCCAGTACTTC. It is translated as CSVVTSRETQYF.

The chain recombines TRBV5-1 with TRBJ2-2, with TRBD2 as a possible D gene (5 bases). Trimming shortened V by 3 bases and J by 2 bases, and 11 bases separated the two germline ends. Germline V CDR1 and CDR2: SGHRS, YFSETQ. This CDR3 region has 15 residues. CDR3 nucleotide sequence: TGCGCCAGCAGCTCAGCGGACCCTAACACCGGGGAGCTGTTTTTT. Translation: CASSSADPNTGELFF.

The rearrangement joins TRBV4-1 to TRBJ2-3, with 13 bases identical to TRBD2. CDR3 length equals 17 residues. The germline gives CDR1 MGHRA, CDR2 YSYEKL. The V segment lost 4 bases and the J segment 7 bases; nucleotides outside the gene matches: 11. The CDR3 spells CASSPLRTSGGSNTQYF. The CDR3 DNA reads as TGCGCCAGCAGCCCTCTCAGGACTAGCGGGGGCTCGAATACGCAGTATTTT.

In DNA, the CDR3 is TGTGCCAGCAGTCCACCCCCCCGAATACACGCGAACACCGGGGAGCTGTTTTTT. This codes for CASSPPPRIHANTGELFF. The chain recombines TRBV28 with TRBJ2-2; no firm D call. This CDR3 region has 18 residues. Trimming stripped 5 bases from V and 0 bases from J, with 19 bases between. Germline V lookup: CDR1 MDHEN, CDR2 SYDVKM.

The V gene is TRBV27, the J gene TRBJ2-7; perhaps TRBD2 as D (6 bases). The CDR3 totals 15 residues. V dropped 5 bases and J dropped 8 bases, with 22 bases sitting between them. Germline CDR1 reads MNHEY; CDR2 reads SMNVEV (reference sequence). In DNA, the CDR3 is TGTGCCAGCAGTCCTTCAAGAGCGGGCGGCCGACAGCAGTACTTC. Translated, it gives CASSPSRAGGRQQYF.

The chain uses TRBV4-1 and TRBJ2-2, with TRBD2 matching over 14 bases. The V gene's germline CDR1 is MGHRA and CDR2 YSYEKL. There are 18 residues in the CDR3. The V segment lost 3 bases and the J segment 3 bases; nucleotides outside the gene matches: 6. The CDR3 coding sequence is TGCGCCAGCAGCCAGACTAGCGGGGGGGCCTGGGACACCGGGGAGCTGTTTTTT. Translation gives CASSQTSGGAWDTGELFF.

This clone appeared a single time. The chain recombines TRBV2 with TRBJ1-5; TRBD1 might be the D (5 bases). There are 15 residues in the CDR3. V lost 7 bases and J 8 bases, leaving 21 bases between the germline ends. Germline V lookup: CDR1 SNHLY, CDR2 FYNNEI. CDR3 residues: CASKGGVIAEEPQHF. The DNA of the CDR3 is TGTGCCAGCAAGGGAGGGGTTATAGCAGAGGAGCCCCAGCATTTT.

The CDR3 protein is CASSLGTEGNTIYF. The CDR3 DNA follows: TGCGCCAGCAGCTTGGGGACAGAAGGAAACACCATATATTTT. The chain combines TRBV5-1 with TRBJ1-3; tentative D call: TRBD1 (6 bases). The CDR3 runs to 14 residues. The germline V and J ends were trimmed by 0 bases and 4 bases, with 8 bases remaining between them. CDR1 and CDR2 from the germline V gene are SGHRS and YFSETQ.

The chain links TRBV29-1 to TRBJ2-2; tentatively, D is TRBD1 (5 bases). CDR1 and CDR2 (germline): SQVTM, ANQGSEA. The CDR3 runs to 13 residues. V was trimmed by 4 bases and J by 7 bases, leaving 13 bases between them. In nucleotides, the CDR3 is TGCAGCGTTGGGGCAGGGAACGGCGGGGAGCTGTTTTTT. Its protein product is CSVGAGNGGELFF.

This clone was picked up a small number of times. The DNA for the CDR3 is TGTGCCAGCAGTGAAGCGGTGTGGCTAGCGGGACCCCTCGGCTACGAGCAGTACTTC. This sequence encodes CASSEAVWLAGPLGYEQYF. The chain employs TRBV6-1 and TRBJ2-7, with TRBD2 matching over 9 bases. The germline V gene encodes CDR1 MNHNS and CDR2 SASEGT. This CDR3 comprises 19 residues. Trimming at V came to 0 bases and at J to 3 bases, leaving 15 bases not matched to a gene.

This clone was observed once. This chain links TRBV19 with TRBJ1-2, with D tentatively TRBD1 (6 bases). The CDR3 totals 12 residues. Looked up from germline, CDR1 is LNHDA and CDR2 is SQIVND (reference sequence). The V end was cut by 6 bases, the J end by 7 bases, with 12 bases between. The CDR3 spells CASRNRVGGYTF. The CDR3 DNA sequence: TGTGCCAGTAGGAACAGGGTTGGTGGCTACACCTTC.

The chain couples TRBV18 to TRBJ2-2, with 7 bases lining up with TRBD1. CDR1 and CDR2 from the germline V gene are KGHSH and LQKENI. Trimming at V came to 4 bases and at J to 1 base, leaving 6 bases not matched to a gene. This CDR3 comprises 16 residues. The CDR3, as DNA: TGTGCCAGCTCACTGGGACAGCTAGAGAACACCGGGGAGCTGTTTTTT. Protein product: CASSLGQLENTGELFF.

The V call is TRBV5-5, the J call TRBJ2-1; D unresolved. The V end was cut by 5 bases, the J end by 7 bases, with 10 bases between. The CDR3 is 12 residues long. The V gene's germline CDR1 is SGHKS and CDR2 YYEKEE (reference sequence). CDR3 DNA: TGTGCCAGCAGTCGCAGTTTGAATGAGCAGTTCTTC. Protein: CASSRSLNEQFF. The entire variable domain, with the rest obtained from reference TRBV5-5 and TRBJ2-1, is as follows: DAGVTQSPTHLIKTRGQQVTLRCSPISGHKSVSWYQQVLGQGPQFIFQYYEKEERGRGNFPDRFSARQFPNYSSELNVNALLLGDSALYLCASSRSLNEQFFGPGTRLTVL.

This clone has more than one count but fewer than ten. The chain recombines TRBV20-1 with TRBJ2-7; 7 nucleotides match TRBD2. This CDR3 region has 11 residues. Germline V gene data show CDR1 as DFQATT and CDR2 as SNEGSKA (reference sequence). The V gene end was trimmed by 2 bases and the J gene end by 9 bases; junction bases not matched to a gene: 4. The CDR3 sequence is CSARLGRGQYF. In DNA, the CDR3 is TGCAGTGCTAGACTAGGGAGGGGGCAGTACTTC.

CDR3 DNA sequence: TGTGCCAGCAGTGAAACGGACAGGGGAAACGAGCAGTACTTC. It is translated as CASSETDRGNEQYF. This rearrangement joins TRBV6-1 to TRBJ2-7, with 9 nucleotides matching TRBD1. CDR1 is MNHNS, CDR2 SASEGT, per germline. V was pared by 2 bases and J by 5 bases, with 4 bases of the junction left unmatched. CDR3 length equals 14 residues.